This T cell receptor beta chain was found in a study of blood T cell repertoires in COVID-19. The germline V gene has CDR1 LGHDT and CDR2 YNNKEL (reference sequence). Trimming pared 3 bases from V and 0 bases from J, leaving 8 bases between. The CDR3 totals 15 residues. This clone was seen a single time. Repertoires were generated with immunoSEQ multiplex PCR, while TCRdb's copy carries only in-frame clones and drops some. Here the sample spans over 250,000 clones, 85% being singletons. The sequenced sample was peripheral blood. The receptor's source is a human donor in a cohort sampled during active COVID-19. This chain uses TRBV3-1 (or the pseudogene TRBV3-2) with TRBJ1-4; D ambiguous. The CDR3 nucleotides read TGTGCCAGCAGCCATACAGCCACAACTAATGAAAAACTGTTTTTT. It encodes CASSHTATTNEKLFF.